Shown below are 11 T cell receptor beta chains from a single sample sequenced in a study of T cells after yellow fever vaccination. Each CDR3 protein gets one entry after TCRdb re-called the 5' RACE reads with MiXCR. Altogether about 350,000 distinct CDR3 sequences are present, roughly 8.6% being singletons, with the ten largest covering approximately 18%. The sample consisted of PBMCs, taken roughly 46 days after the first yellow fever vaccination. The receptor set was obtained from a man younger than 35 who received the YFV17D yellow fever vaccine.

This chain uses TRBV6-2 or TRBV6-3 with TRBJ1-1; D is uncertain. Between the trimmed V and J ends, which lost 7 bases and 5 bases, there was a span of 14 bases. The CDR3 consists of 13 residues. Germline CDR1 reads MNHEY; CDR2 reads SVGEGT. The CDR3 coding sequence is TGTGCCAGCACCATCGTGGGAACAACTGAAGCTTTCTTT. This gives the protein CASTIVGTTEAFF.

There are a few counts of this clonotype. The J gene is TRBJ1-6, the V gene TRBV20-1; a weak D match, TRBD1 (5 bases). The germline gives CDR1 DFQATT, CDR2 SNEGSKA (reference sequence). This CDR3 region has 15 residues. V lost 4 bases and J 0 bases, leaving 10 bases between the germline ends. CDR3 residues: CSATQASSYNSPLHF. The CDR3 nucleotides are TGCAGTGCTACACAGGCAAGCTCCTATAATTCACCCCTCCACTTT.

In this sample, this clonotype turned up a few times. The chain uses TRBV5-1 and TRBJ2-5; D remains ambiguous. The CDR3 contains 12 residues. Germline V CDR1 and CDR2: SGHRS, YFSETQ. V lost 7 bases to trimming and J lost 1 base, with 8 bases between them. The CDR3 coding sequence is TGCGCCAGCCGGATCATCCAAGAGACCCAGTACTTC. Its protein product is CASRIIQETQYF.

This clonotype showed up many times. The J gene is TRBJ2-3, the V gene TRBV7-3; tentatively, D is TRBD2 (6 bases). The CDR3 covers 13 residues. The germline V and J ends were trimmed by 2 bases and 5 bases, with 8 bases remaining between them. Germline lookup yields CDR1 SGHTA and CDR2 FQGTGA. The DNA for the CDR3 is TGTGCCAGCAGCTTATGGGGAGGAGATACGCAGTATTTT. Amino acid sequence: CASSLWGGDTQYF.

This clonotype occurred a few times. The gene calls are TRBV7-9 and TRBJ1-5; 11 positions agree with TRBD1. V lost 3 bases to trimming and J lost 5 bases; unmatched junction nucleotides: 0. Germline loops: CDR1 SEHNR, CDR2 FQNEAQ (reference sequence). CDR3 length: 14 amino acids. The CDR3 bases are TGTGCCAGCAGCTTGGGACAGGGGGATCAGCCCCAGCATTTT. Protein: CASSLGQGDQPQHF.

This clonotype was recorded a few times. CDR3 in DNA: TGTGCCAGCAGCTACCGGGACAGGGCGCAGTACGTC. This translates into CASSYRDRAQYV. The V call is TRBV5-6, the J call TRBJ2-7; the match to TRBD1 covers 9 bases. This CDR3 is built from 12 residues. Germline CDR1 is SGHDT and CDR2 is YYEEEE. V lost 3 bases, J lost 9 bases, and 4 bases stayed unmatched.

This clonotype was observed a handful of times. The chain is built from TRBV10-3 and TRBJ2-2, with 7 bases aligning to TRBD1. Germline CDR1 reads ENHRY; CDR2 reads SYGVKD. CDR3 length: 13 residues. Losses at the gene ends were 4 bases for V and 6 bases for J; bases not matched to a gene: 2. The CDR3 loop reads CAISGQGAGELFF. In nucleotides, the CDR3 is TGTGCCATCAGTGGACAGGGAGCCGGGGAGCTGTTTTTT.

The sample holds a few counts of this clonotype. The chain's CDR3 is CSARVSSSYNEQFF. CDR3 nucleotide sequence: TGCAGTGCTAGAGTGTCTTCCTCCTACAATGAGCAGTTCTTC. The rearrangement joins TRBV20-1 to TRBJ2-1; no clear D. Germline values: CDR1 DFQATT, CDR2 SNEGSKA (reference sequence). Trimming took 1 base from V and 0 from J, leaving 7 bases between them. This CDR3 spans 14 amino acids.

This clonotype was detected only a few times. V and J are TRBV29-1 and TRBJ2-3; 8 bases agree with TRBD2. The CDR3 has 13 residues. After removal of 7 bases from V and 10 bases from J, the junction contained 13 bases not matched to a gene. CDR1 and CDR2 from the germline V gene are SQVTM and ANQGSEA. CDR3 in DNA: TGCAGCGCTCAGTCGGGACTAGTTGGTGCGCAGTATTTT. Translating gives CSAQSGLVGAQYF.

V usage is TRBV7-9 and J usage is TRBJ1-1; D is unresolved. Germline-derived CDR1 and CDR2 are SEHNR and FQNEAQ (reference sequence). The V and J ends lost 3 bases and 1 base respectively, with 12 bases between them. This CDR3 region has 15 residues. This CDR3 reads CASSLEASKNTEAFF. The CDR3 coding sequence is TGTGCCAGCAGCTTGGAGGCCAGTAAGAACACTGAAGCTTTCTTT. Full variable domain (missing parts from reference TRBV7-9 and TRBJ1-1): DTGVSQNPRHKITKRGQNVTFRCDPISEHNRLYWYRQTLGQGPEFLTYFQNEAQLEKSRLLSDRFSAERPKGSFSTLEIQRTEQGDSAMYLCASSLEASKNTEAFFGQGTRLTVV.

This clonotype was picked up a small number of times. The chain recombines TRBV10-3 with TRBJ1-1, with 8 bases identical to TRBD1. Trimming at V came to 7 bases and at J to 4 bases, leaving 5 bases not matched to a gene. Germline V gene lookup returns CDR1 ENHRY and CDR2 SYGVKD. This CDR3 contains 13 residues. In DNA form, the CDR3 reads TGTGCCATCACCAGCACAGGGGGCACTGAAGCTTTCTTT. As protein: CAITSTGGTEAFF.